This passage covers 18 T cell receptor beta chains from one sample sequenced in a study of T-cell reconstitution after alpha-beta-depleted transplantation in children. Unique molecular identifiers were used in preparing the TCRbeta library. One entry per CDR3 protein, called by TCRdb with MiXCR from the PCR reads. The profile shows 250,000 or so distinct CDR3 sequences, around 7.8% of them singletons. Sequences were derived from PBMCs, mostly from graft donor cells, sampled 180 days after TCRalphabeta/CD19-depleted stem cell transplant. These receptors all come from a male patient younger than 18 who had a stem cell transplant for acute lymphoblastic leukemia, so the T cells may come from the graft donor.

This clonotype was detected many times. V is TRBV7-9 and J is TRBJ2-7; no definite D call. Trimming took 0 bases from V and 6 from J, leaving 12 bases between them. Per the germline V gene, CDR1 is SEHNR and CDR2 is FQNEAQ (reference sequence). The CDR3 spans 14 residues. The chain's CDR3 is CASSLAYPMSEQYF. CDR3 bases: TGTGCCAGCAGCTTAGCGTACCCGATGAGCGAGCAGTACTTC.

In this sample, this clonotype turned up many times. This chain uses TRBV7-8 with TRBJ1-4, with TRBD1 as a possible D gene (6 bases). Germline assignment: CDR1 SGHVS and CDR2 FQNEAQ. The CDR3 has 16 amino acids. Trimming took off 1 base at V and 5 bases at J, with 14 bases between the two ends. The CDR3 DNA reads as TGTGCCAGCAGCTTAGACCGGACAGCCATCAATGAAAAACTGTTTTTT. This codes for CASSLDRTAINEKLFF.

Remarks on this clonotype: A read error may be the cause here, since a much bigger clone is one base away. The V and J genes are TRBV6-1 and TRBJ1-4; D gene ambiguous. The CDR3 consists of 14 residues. Germline V CDR1 and CDR2: MNHNS, SASEGT. The V and J ends lost 9 bases and 3 bases respectively, with 14 bases between them. CDR3 nucleotides: TGTGCCAGAAGTCGACTATCCTCTAATGAAAAACTGTTTTTT. Protein sequence: CARSRLSSNEKLFF.

This clonotype appeared many times. V and J are TRBV6-2 or TRBV6-3 and TRBJ1-4, with 8 nucleotides matching TRBD1. Germline CDR1 reads MNHEY; CDR2 reads SVGEGT. Losses at the gene ends were 4 bases for V and 7 bases for J; bases not matched to a gene: 5. The CDR3 has 14 amino acids. The CDR3 nucleotides read TGTGCCAGCAGTTTCCGGGACAGGTCTGAAAAACTGTTTTTT. Its protein product is CASSFRDRSEKLFF.

Only a few counts were recorded for this clonotype. The chain employs TRBV7-6 and TRBJ2-3; TRBD2 matches 7 bases. The CDR3 runs to 15 residues. V lost 2 bases, J lost 4 bases, and 6 bases stayed unmatched. In germline, CDR1 is SGHVS, CDR2 FNYEAQ. This chain's CDR3 is CASSLTSGKADTQYF. CDR3 coding DNA: TGTGCCAGCAGCTTAACCAGCGGGAAAGCAGATACGCAGTATTTT.

This clonotype has only a few counts. The V and J genes are TRBV5-4 and TRBJ2-7; 7 bases match TRBD1. Germline CDR1 SGHNT, CDR2 YYREEE (reference sequence). This CDR3 has 12 amino acids. V gave up 7 bases and J gave up 3 bases; unmatched junction bases: 4. CDR3 coding DNA: TGTGCCAGCCGCAGGGGGTTCTACGAGCAGTACTTC. Its protein product is CASRRGFYEQYF.

In its sample, this clonotype was seen many times. The chain links TRBV28 to TRBJ2-7, with D perhaps given as TRBD1 or TRBD2 (5 bases each). Deletions cut 7 bases from V and 3 bases from J, with 19 bases between. This CDR3 spans 15 amino acids. CDR1 MDHEN and CDR2 SYDVKM come from the germline V gene. The CDR3 DNA follows: TGTGCCAGCATCCAGGGCACGACGGGGATCTACGAGCAGTACTTC. The encoded protein is CASIQGTTGIYEQYF.

This clonotype was picked up many times. The J gene is TRBJ1-5, the V gene TRBV19, with D hard to call. The CDR3 totals 11 residues. Per the germline V gene, CDR1 is LNHDA and CDR2 is SQIVND (reference sequence). Trimming left V 5 bases short and J 9 bases short, with 8 bases between. The CDR3 region is CASSASGPQHF. CDR3 coding DNA: TGTGCCAGTAGTGCCTCGGGGCCCCAGCATTTT.

This clonotype was seen many times. This sequence joins TRBV5-5 and TRBJ1-2, with D tentatively TRBD1 (5 bases). Germline V gives CDR1 SGHKS, CDR2 YYEKEE (reference sequence). V lost 1 base, J lost 8 bases, and 9 bases lay in between. The CDR3 sequence is 12 residues long. The CDR3, as DNA: TGTGCCAGCAGCTTGCGGGGGACCGGCTACACCTTC. Protein sequence: CASSLRGTGYTF.

This clonotype was detected many times. The genes are TRBV6-6 and TRBJ2-5; tentatively, D is TRBD1 (6 bases). This CDR3 is built from 14 residues. Per the germline V gene, CDR1 is MNHNY and CDR2 is SVGAGI (reference sequence). Trimming left V 2 bases short and J 4 bases short, with 11 bases between. CDR3 in amino acids: CASSYMGARETQYF. DNA of the CDR3: TGTGCCAGCAGTTACATGGGGGCCCGAGAGACCCAGTACTTC.

The V gene is TRBV2, the J gene TRBJ2-1; 9 bases are shared with TRBD2. Per germline, CDR1 SNHLY and CDR2 FYNNEI. The CDR3 consists of 20 residues. V trimming: 4 bases; J trimming: 3 bases; junction bases outside the gene matches: 19. The CDR3 DNA reads TGTGCCAGCAGTGGTAATGGTTGGCGGGGGGGCCTTGTGGTCTACAATGAGCAGTTCTTC. Its translation: CASSGNGWRGGLVVYNEQFF.

CDR3 in amino acids: CASSYSRDGSPGYTF. CDR3 DNA: TGTGCCAGCAGTTACTCGCGGGACGGGTCGCCTGGCTACACCTTC. The chain employs TRBV6-5 and TRBJ1-2; D is perhaps TRBD1 (5 bases). Trimming took off 0 bases at V and 7 bases at J, with 15 bases between the two ends. Germline V gives CDR1 MNHEY, CDR2 SVGAGI. CDR3 length: 15 amino acids.

Ten or more counts support this clonotype. This chain links TRBV29-1 with TRBJ1-1, with D possibly matching TRBD1 (6 bases). Germline V gene lookup returns CDR1 SQVTM and CDR2 ANQGSEA. V was cut by 8 bases and J by 6 bases, with 10 bases left in between. The CDR3 runs to 10 residues. In nucleotides, the CDR3 is TGCAGCTCAACAGGGTCTGAAGCTTTCTTT. Encoded protein: CSSTGSEAFF. The full variable domain, in which reference TRBV29-1 and TRBJ1-1 provide the parts outside the CDR3, is SAVISQKPSRDICQRGTSLTIQCQVDSQVTMMFWYRQQPGQSLTLIATANQGSEATYESGFVIDKFPISRPNLTFSTLTVSNMSPEDSSIYLCSSTGSEAFFGQGTRLTVV.

This clonotype has at least ten counts. The chain couples TRBV18 to TRBJ1-1; TRBD1 agrees at 8 bases. From germline, CDR1 is KGHSH and CDR2 LQKENI. With 4 bases clipped from V and 2 bases from J, the junction kept 6 bases outside the gene matches. CDR3 length: 15 amino acids. CDR3 protein: CASSRLSGGNTEAFF. The CDR3 DNA is TGTGCCAGCTCACGACTCTCAGGGGGCAACACTGAAGCTTTCTTT. The full variable domain, with the rest looked up from reference TRBV18 and TRBJ1-1, is NAGVMQNPRHLVRRRGQEARLRCSPMKGHSHVYWYRQLPEEGLKFMVYLQKENIIDESGMPKERFSAEFPKEGPSILRIQQVVRGDSAAYFCASSRLSGGNTEAFFGQGTRLTVV.

This clonotype was counted a few times. Compared with germline, one end of the junction differs, possibly owing to a read error. J is TRBJ1-3 and V is TRBV13, with unresolved D. From germline, CDR1 is PRHDT and CDR2 FYEKMQ (reference sequence). This CDR3 contains 15 residues. CDR3 sequence (DNA): TGTGCCAGCAGCTCACGTCAAATATCTGAAAACACCATATATTTT. This gives the protein CASSSRQISENTIYF.

This clonotype was observed many times. The chain employs TRBV7-2 and TRBJ1-2; D perhaps matches TRBD1 (6 bases). The germline V and J ends were trimmed by 5 bases and 6 bases, with 22 bases remaining between them. Germline V gives CDR1 SGHTA, CDR2 FQGNSA. CDR3 length: 16 residues. The CDR3 nucleotides are TGTGCCAGCAGCCTTAGTTCGGGGGGCCAAGCTCATGGCTACACCTTC. This sequence encodes CASSLSSGGQAHGYTF.

In its sample, this clonotype was seen many times. The chain is built from TRBV5-1 and TRBJ2-7; TRBD1 is a possible D gene (5 bases). The CDR3 consists of 13 residues. V gave up 4 bases and J gave up 6 bases, with 14 bases separating them. Germline V gene sequence: CDR1 SGHRS, CDR2 YFSETQ. CDR3 in DNA: TGCGCCAGCAGCACACAGGACCCCCTCGAGCAGTACTTC. Protein: CASSTQDPLEQYF.

This chain joins TRBV20-1 and TRBJ2-6; 7 bases agree with TRBD2. The V and J ends lost 2 bases and 12 bases, in that order; junction bases with no gene match: 7. The CDR3 is 13 amino acids. CDR1 DFQATT and CDR2 SNEGSKA come from the germline V gene (reference sequence). Written as DNA, the CDR3 is TGCAGTGCTAGAAATGGGGGGGAAAGCGTCCTGACTTTC. This codes for CSARNGGESVLTF.